This T cell receptor beta chain was sequenced for a study of beta chain features in type 1 diabetes. This clone occurred many times. What it binds is unknown. Findings and limits, study-wide: Type 1 diabetes patients had TCRB CDR3s that were shorter (moderately but significantly so) in all four CD4+ subsets.

A CD45RO/CCR7/CD25/CD127/CD95/CD27 panel sorted naive, central memory, regulatory and stem cell-like memory CD4+ cells. The CDR3 contains 15 residues. CDR1 and CDR2 from the germline V gene are LNHDA and SQIVND (reference sequence). Trimming left V 5 bases short and J 6 bases short, with 19 bases between. Every isolated RNA sample was fully reverse transcribed, so sequencing captured expressed TCRB transcripts. Profiling relied on immunoSEQ multiplex PCR, and the TCRdb table lists in-frame clones only, not all of them. The sample lists about 650,000 clones; around 12% were seen once. This sequence was found in a man younger than 40 with type 1 diabetes. The V call is TRBV19, the J call TRBJ1-1; D may be TRBD1 (6 bases). The specimen was naive CD4+ T cells from blood. CDR3 coding DNA: TGTGCCAGTAGTGAGAGCAGGACAGTTTGGTCTGAAGCTTTCTTT. Its protein product is CASSESRTVWSEAFF. Together with reference TRBV19 and TRBJ1-1, the CDR3 gives the full variable domain: DGGITQSPKYLFRKEGQNVTLSCEQNLNHDAMYWYRQDPGQGLRLIYYSQIVNDFQKGDIAEGYSVSREKKESFPLTVTSAQKNPTAFYLCASSESRTVWSEAFFGQGTRLTVV.